The 6 T cell receptor beta chains reported below all come from one sample, sequenced in a study of cytomegalovirus exposure and HLA in healthy donors. The PCR was carried out with 60 Vbeta primers and 13 Jbeta primers. Only in-frame clones appear in the TCRdb table, and some are missing; sequencing was by immunoSEQ multiplex PCR. The table has some 110,000 clones, approximately 80% seen once. Sample: PBMCs. These receptors came from a man aged 50-59 years in good health and CMV-seropositive.

The genes are TRBV9 and TRBJ1-4, with D perhaps matching TRBD1 (5 bases). The CDR3 is 15 amino acids. Trimming took off 6 bases at V and 0 bases at J, with 12 bases between the two ends. Germline CDR1 SGDLS, CDR2 YYNGEE. CDR3 nucleotides: TGTGCCAGCACCCTAGGGGTTGCAACTAATGAAAAACTGTTTTTT. It yields the protein CASTLGVATNEKLFF. Combining the CDR3 with reference TRBV9 and TRBJ1-4 gives the whole variable domain DSGVTQTPKHLITATGQRVTLRCSPRSGDLSVYWYQQSLDQGLQFLIQYYNGEERAKGNILERFSAQQFPDLHSELNLSSLELGDSALYFCASTLGVATNEKLFFGSGTQLSVL.

The chain is built from TRBV27 and TRBJ1-2, with D hard to call. The CDR3 extends over 14 amino acids. Germline CDR1 reads MNHEY; CDR2 reads SMNVEV (reference sequence). Trimming left V 5 bases short and J 6 bases short, with 16 bases between. The chain's CDR3 is CASSPRFSVNGYTF. CDR3 sequence (DNA): TGTGCCAGCAGTCCTCGGTTTTCGGTAAATGGCTACACCTTC.

The rearrangement joins TRBV7-2 to TRBJ1-2, with D tentatively TRBD1 (6 bases). Germline V lookup: CDR1 SGHTA, CDR2 FQGNSA. CDR3 length: 15 residues. The V and J ends lost 5 bases and 3 bases respectively, with 16 bases between them. For the CDR3, the DNA is TGTGCCAGCAGCCTGGTCGTGACAGGCTACTATGGCTACACCTTC. This encodes CASSLVVTGYYGYTF. The full variable domain, with the rest looked up from reference TRBV7-2 and TRBJ1-2, is GAGVSQSPSNKVTEKGKDVELRCDPISGHTALYWYRQSLGQGLEFLIYFQGNSAPDKSGLPSDRFSAERTGGSVSTLTIQRTQQEDSAVYLCASSLVVTGYYGYTFGSGTRLTVV.

The CDR3 region is CASSVSRQGHNYGYTF. CDR3 DNA: TGTGCCAGCAGCGTCTCGCGACAGGGGCATAACTATGGCTACACCTTC. This chain uses TRBV9 with TRBJ1-2, with 8 bases lining up with TRBD1. The CDR3 runs 16 residues. Per germline, CDR1 SGDLS and CDR2 YYNGEE. The J segment lost 1 base and the V segment lost 2 bases, leaving 7 bases of the junction unmatched.

The chain combines TRBV28 with TRBJ2-7, with D tentatively TRBD2 (7 bases). The CDR3 spans 15 residues. V was pared by 5 bases and J by 1 base, with 15 bases between. From germline, CDR1 is MDHEN and CDR2 SYDVKM. DNA for the CDR3: TGTGCCAGCAGTCAAGGGGGGGTGGAGTCCTACGAGCAGTACTTC. As protein: CASSQGGVESYEQYF.

The chain carries TRBV5-1 and TRBJ2-1; D perhaps matches TRBD1 (6 bases). The CDR3 loop spans 15 amino acids. V lost 0 bases to trimming and J lost 9 bases, with 16 bases between them. Germline V gene lookup returns CDR1 SGHRS and CDR2 YFSETQ. CDR3 region: CASSLDPGRGSEQFF. The CDR3 coding sequence is TGCGCCAGCAGCTTGGACCCCGGCAGGGGATCTGAGCAGTTCTTC.